The 5 T cell receptor beta chains presented below share a single source sample, sequenced in a study of blood T cell repertoires in COVID-19. Some clones are missing from TCRdb's copy, which holds only in-frame ones; the method was immunoSEQ multiplex PCR. This sample carries over 120,000 clones, approximately 90% of them seen once, and the ten largest clones take about 3.2%. Sequencing was performed on peripheral blood. The receptor set was obtained from a man in his fifties or sixties with active or convalescent COVID-19.

In DNA, the CDR3 is TGTGCCAGCAGTGAAGCGCGAACCTACACAGATACGCAGTATTTT. Translated, it gives CASSEARTYTDTQYF. The chain joins TRBV6-1 to TRBJ2-3, with no clear D. Germline lookup yields CDR1 MNHNS and CDR2 SASEGT. Between the trimmed V and J ends, which lost 0 bases and 2 bases, there was a span of 9 bases. The CDR3 contains 15 residues.

J is TRBJ2-1 and V is TRBV18; 14 positions agree with TRBD2. The germline V gene encodes CDR1 KGHSH and CDR2 LQKENI. V was clipped by 2 bases and J by 7 bases; unmatched bases: 7. CDR3 length: 17 amino acids. The CDR3 spells CASSPESRTSGGNEQFF. The CDR3 coding sequence is TGTGCCAGCTCACCAGAATCACGGACTAGCGGGGGGAATGAGCAGTTCTTC.

This rearrangement joins TRBV6-6 to TRBJ2-2; TRBD1 aligns across 10 bases. The V gene end was trimmed by 6 bases and the J gene end by 6 bases; junction bases not matched to a gene: 7. The CDR3 totals 15 residues. CDR1 and CDR2 (germline): MNHNY, SVGAGI (reference sequence). CDR3 region: CASSSRDRGPGELFF. As DNA, the CDR3 is TGTGCCAGCAGCTCTCGGGACAGGGGACCCGGGGAGCTGTTTTTT.

This clone showed up just once. This rearrangement joins TRBV2 to TRBJ2-7, with TRBD2 matching over 10 bases. With 10 bases clipped from V and 3 bases from J, the junction kept 6 bases outside the gene matches. The CDR3 has 13 residues. Germline loops: CDR1 SNHLY, CDR2 FYNNEI. CDR3 sequence (DNA): TGTGCCACCGGGAGCGGGGGGGGCTACGAGCAGTACTTC. Its protein is CATGSGGGYEQYF.

This chain uses TRBV7-2 with TRBJ1-1, with D uncertain. Deletions cut 3 bases from V and 4 bases from J, with 3 bases between. Germline V gene sequence: CDR1 SGHTA, CDR2 FQGNSA. The CDR3 runs to 11 residues. The chain's CDR3 is CASSFFTEAFF. Written as DNA, the CDR3 is TGTGCCAGCAGCTTCTTCACTGAAGCTTTCTTT.